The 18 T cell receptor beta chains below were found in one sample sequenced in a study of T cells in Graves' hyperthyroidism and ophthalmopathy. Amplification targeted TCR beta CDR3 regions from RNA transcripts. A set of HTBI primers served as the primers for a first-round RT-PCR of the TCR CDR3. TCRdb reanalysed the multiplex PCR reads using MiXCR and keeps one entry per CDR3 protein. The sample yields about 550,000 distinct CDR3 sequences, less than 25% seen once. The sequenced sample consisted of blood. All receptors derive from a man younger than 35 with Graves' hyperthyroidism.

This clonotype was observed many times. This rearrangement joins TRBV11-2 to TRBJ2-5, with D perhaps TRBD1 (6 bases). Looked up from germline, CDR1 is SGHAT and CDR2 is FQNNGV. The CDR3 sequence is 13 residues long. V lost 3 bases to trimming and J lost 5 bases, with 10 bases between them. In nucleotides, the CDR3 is TGTGCCAGCAGCTTGTTCAGGGGCGAGACCCAGTACTTC. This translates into CASSLFRGETQYF.

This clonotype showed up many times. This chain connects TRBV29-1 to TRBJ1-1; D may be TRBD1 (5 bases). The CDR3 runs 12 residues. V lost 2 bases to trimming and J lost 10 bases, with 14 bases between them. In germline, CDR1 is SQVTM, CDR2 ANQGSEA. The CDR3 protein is CSVERAERGAFF. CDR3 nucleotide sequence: TGCAGCGTTGAAAGGGCGGAAAGGGGAGCTTTCTTT.

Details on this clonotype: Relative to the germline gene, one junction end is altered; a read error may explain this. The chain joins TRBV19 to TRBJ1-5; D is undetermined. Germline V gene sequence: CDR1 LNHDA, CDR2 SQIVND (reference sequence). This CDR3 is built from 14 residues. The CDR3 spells CASSPPPGNQPQHF. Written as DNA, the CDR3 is TGTGCCAGTAGCCCTCCCCCGGGGAATCAGCCTCAGCATTTT.

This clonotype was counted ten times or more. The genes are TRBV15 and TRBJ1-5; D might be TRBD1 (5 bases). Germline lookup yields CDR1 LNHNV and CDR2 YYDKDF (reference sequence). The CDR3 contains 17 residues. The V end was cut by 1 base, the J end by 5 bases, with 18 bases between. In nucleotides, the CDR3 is TGTGCCACCAGCAGAGGCGCGAGTGGGGGGACGGATCAGCCCCAGCATTTT. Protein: CATSRGASGGTDQPQHF.

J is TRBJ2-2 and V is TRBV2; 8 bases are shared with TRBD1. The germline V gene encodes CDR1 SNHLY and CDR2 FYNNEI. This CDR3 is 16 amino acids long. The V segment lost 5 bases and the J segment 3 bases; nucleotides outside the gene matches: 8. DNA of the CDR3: TGTGCCAGCAGTAGGCCAGGGGGCGTTCACACCGGGGAGCTGTTTTTT. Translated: CASSRPGGVHTGELFF.

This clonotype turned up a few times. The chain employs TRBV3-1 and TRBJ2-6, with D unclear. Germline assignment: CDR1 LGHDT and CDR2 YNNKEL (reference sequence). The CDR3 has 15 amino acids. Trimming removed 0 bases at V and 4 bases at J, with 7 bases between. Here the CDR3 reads CASSQEGSGANVLTF. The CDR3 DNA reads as TGTGCCAGCAGCCAAGAGGGTTCAGGGGCCAACGTCCTGACTTTC.

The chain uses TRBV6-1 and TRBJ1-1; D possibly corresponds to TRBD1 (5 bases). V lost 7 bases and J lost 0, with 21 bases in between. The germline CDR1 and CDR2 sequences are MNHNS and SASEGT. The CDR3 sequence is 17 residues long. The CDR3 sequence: CASIPGTLAFMNTEAFF. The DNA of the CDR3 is TGTGCCAGCATCCCCGGGACCCTGGCCTTCATGAACACTGAAGCTTTCTTT.

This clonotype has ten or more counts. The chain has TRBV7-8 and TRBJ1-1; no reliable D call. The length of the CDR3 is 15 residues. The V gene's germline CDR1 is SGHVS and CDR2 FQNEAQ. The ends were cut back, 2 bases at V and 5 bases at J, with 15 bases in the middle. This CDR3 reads CASSLHGPGWTEAFF. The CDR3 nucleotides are TGTGCCAGCAGCTTACACGGGCCTGGCTGGACTGAAGCTTTCTTT.

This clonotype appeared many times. CDR3 coding DNA: TGTGCCAGCAGTTTAAGAGGGGGGCGCCTCGGAACCCAGTACTTC. Translating it yields CASSLRGGRLGTQYF. The chain recombines TRBV28 with TRBJ2-5; D could derive from TRBD1 or TRBD2 (6 bases each). This CDR3 is built from 15 residues. Germline values: CDR1 MDHEN, CDR2 SYDVKM. Between the trimmed V and J ends, which lost 2 bases and 8 bases, there was a span of 18 bases. Looking up the rest from reference TRBV28 and TRBJ2-5 gives the full variable domain: DVKVTQSSRYLVKRTGEKVFLECVQDMDHENMFWYRQDPGLGLRLIYFSYDVKMKEKGDIPEGYSVSREKKERFSLILESASTNQTSMYLCASSLRGGRLGTQYFGPGTRLLVL.

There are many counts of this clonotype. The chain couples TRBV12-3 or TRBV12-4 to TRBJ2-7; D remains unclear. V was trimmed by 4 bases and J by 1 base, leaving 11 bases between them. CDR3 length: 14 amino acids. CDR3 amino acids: CASSSADGSYEQYF. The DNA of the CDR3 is TGTGCCAGCAGTTCGGCGGACGGTTCCTACGAGCAGTACTTC.

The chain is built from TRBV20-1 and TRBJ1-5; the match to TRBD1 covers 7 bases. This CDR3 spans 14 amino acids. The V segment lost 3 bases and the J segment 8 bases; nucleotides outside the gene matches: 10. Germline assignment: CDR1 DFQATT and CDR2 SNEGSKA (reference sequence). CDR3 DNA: TGCAGTGCTAGTCGAGGACAGGCGTTGGAGCCCCAGCATTTT. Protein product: CSASRGQALEPQHF.

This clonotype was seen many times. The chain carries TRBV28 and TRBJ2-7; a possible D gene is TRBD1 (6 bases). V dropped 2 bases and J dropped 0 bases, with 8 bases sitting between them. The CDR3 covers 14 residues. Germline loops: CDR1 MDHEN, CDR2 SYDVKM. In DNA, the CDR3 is TGTGCCAGCAGTTTACGGACAGCCTCCTACGAGCAGTACTTC. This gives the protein CASSLRTASYEQYF.

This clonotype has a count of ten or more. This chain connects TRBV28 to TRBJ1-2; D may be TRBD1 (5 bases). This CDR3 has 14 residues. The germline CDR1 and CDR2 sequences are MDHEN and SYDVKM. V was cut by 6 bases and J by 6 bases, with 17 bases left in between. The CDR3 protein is CASSPGGGEDGYTF. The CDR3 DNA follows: TGTGCCAGCAGCCCCGGAGGAGGGGAGGATGGCTACACCTTC.

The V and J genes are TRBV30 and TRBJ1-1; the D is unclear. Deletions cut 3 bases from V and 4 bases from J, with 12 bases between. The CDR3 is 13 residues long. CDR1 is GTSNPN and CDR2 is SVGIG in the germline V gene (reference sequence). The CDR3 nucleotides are TGTGCCTGGAGGAGATCGGGGAGCACTGAAGCTTTCTTT. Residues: CAWRRSGSTEAFF.

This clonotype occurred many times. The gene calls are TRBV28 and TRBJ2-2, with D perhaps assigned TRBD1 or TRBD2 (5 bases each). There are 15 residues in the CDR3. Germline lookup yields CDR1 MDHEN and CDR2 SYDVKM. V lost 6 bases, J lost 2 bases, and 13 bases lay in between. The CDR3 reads CASRWGTRNTGELFF. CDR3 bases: TGTGCCAGCAGATGGGGGACCCGAAACACCGGGGAGCTGTTTTTT.

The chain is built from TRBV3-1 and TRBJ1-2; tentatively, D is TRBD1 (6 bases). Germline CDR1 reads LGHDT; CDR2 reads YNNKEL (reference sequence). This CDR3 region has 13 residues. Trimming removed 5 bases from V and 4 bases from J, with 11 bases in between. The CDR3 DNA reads TGTGCCAGCAGCTGGACAGTCGCCTATGGCTACACCTTC. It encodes CASSWTVAYGYTF.

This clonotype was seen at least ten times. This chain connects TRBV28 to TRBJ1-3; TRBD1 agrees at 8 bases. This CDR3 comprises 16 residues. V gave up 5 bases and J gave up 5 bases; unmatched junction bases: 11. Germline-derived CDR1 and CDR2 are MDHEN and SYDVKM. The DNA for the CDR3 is TGTGCCAGCAGTGACAGGACAGGGTGGATCCGAAACACCATATATTTT. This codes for CASSDRTGWIRNTIYF. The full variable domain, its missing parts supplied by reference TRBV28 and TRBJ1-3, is DVKVTQSSRYLVKRTGEKVFLECVQDMDHENMFWYRQDPGLGLRLIYFSYDVKMKEKGDIPEGYSVSREKKERFSLILESASTNQTSMYLCASSDRTGWIRNTIYFGEGSWLTVV.

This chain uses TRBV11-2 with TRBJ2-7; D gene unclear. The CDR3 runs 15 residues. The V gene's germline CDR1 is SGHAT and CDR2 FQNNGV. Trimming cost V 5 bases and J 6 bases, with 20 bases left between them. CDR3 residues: CASSAVTGSGGEQYF. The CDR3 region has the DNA TGTGCCAGCAGCGCTGTAACCGGATCGGGCGGCGAGCAGTACTTC.